These 15 T cell receptor beta chains were all obtained from the same sample, sequenced in a study of T cells after yellow fever vaccination. TCRdb redid the calling of the 5' RACE reads with MiXCR, one entry per CDR3 protein. The sample lists a few hundred thousand distinct CDR3 sequences, less than 20% occurring once. Sequences were derived from PBMCs, sampled 5 days after the first yellow fever vaccination. The receptors shown here come from a man aged 18-30 years who received the YFV17D yellow fever vaccine.

The CDR3 region has the DNA TGTGCCAGCAGCTTAGAGTGGAGCTCCTACGAGCAGTACGTC. This gives the protein CASSLEWSSYEQYV. The chain joins TRBV7-8 to TRBJ2-7; unclear D gene. Germline CDR1 reads SGHVS; CDR2 reads FQNEAQ. The CDR3 is 14 residues long. V was shortened by 1 base and J by 0 bases, with 7 bases between the two germline ends.

This clonotype was seen more than once but under ten times. This chain joins TRBV3-1 and TRBJ2-3; either TRBD1 or TRBD2 may fit D (6 bases each). This CDR3 comprises 12 residues. Trimming shortened V by 6 bases and J by 8 bases, and 12 bases separated the two germline ends. From germline, CDR1 is LGHDT and CDR2 YNNKEL (reference sequence). Here the CDR3 reads CASSYKGGTQYF. The CDR3 coding sequence is TGTGCCAGCAGTTACAAGGGGGGTACGCAGTATTTT.

This clonotype occurred a few times. Here the CDR3 DNA reads TGTGCCAGCAGCCAAGAACTGGTTAGCACAGATACGCAGTATTTT. Its protein is CASSQELVSTDTQYF. This chain links TRBV4-2 with TRBJ2-3; D is unresolved. The CDR3 has 15 amino acids. Germline CDR1 and CDR2: LGHNA and YNFKEQ. Trimming removed 0 bases at V and 0 bases at J, with 7 bases between.

The J gene is TRBJ2-7, the V gene TRBV6-1; 8 bases map to TRBD1. The trim removed 9 bases at V and 1 base at J, leaving 11 bases unmatched. The CDR3 runs 15 residues. Germline CDR1 is MNHNS and CDR2 is SASEGT. The CDR3 region is CASIADRGMSYEQYF. In DNA form, the CDR3 reads TGTGCCAGTATTGCCGACAGGGGAATGTCCTACGAGCAGTACTTC.

There are a few counts of this clonotype. The rearrangement links TRBV19 to TRBJ1-1; D is undetermined. V lost 5 bases and J 6 bases, leaving 16 bases between the germline ends. The CDR3 loop spans 14 amino acids. Germline CDR1 and CDR2: LNHDA and SQIVND (reference sequence). The CDR3 DNA follows: TGTGCCAGTAGTCTCCGACGGGGTGAAGCTGAAGCTTTCTTT. This codes for CASSLRRGEAEAFF.

This clonotype was seen only a few times. The conserved closing phenylalanine or tryptophan is absent in this CDR3, likely reflecting a read error. Because the CDR3's place on the DNA is in doubt, the DNA is left out and the CDR3 is given as listed by TCRdb. This chain links TRBV2 with TRBJ2-5; the D call of TRBD1 is as the table states it, not checked on the DNA. In germline, CDR1 is SNHLY, CDR2 FYNNEI. The CDR3 sequence runs 12 residues, both termini included. CDR3: CASNLVPGQGML.

This clonotype was found a few times. This chain connects TRBV12-3 or TRBV12-4 to TRBJ1-2; D is undetermined. Trimming removed 5 bases from V and 1 base from J, with 11 bases in between. This CDR3 contains 14 residues. The CDR3 DNA reads TGTGCCAGCAGTCCGTATTGGGATAACTATGGCTACACCTTC. It is translated as CASSPYWDNYGYTF.

This rearrangement joins TRBV10-3 to TRBJ2-1; 13 bases are a match to TRBD2. Germline CDR1 reads ENHRY; CDR2 reads SYGVKD. V lost 2 bases, J lost 4 bases, and 8 bases stayed unmatched. The CDR3 spans 18 residues. As DNA, the CDR3 is TGTGCCATCAGTGAGGCGGCAGGACTAGCGGGGGAGTACAATGAGCAGTTCTTC. Protein sequence: CAISEAAGLAGEYNEQFF.

The chain joins TRBV24-1 to TRBJ2-1; 9 nucleotides match TRBD1. This CDR3 has 15 residues. Germline CDR1 KGHDR, CDR2 SFDVKD. V lost 4 bases to trimming and J lost 6 bases; unmatched junction nucleotides: 6. In nucleotides, the CDR3 is TGTGCCACCAGTGACCCCGGGACAGGGTCCAATGAGCAGTTCTTC. The encoded protein is CATSDPGTGSNEQFF.

The CDR3 loop reads CATCVAGLSYEQYF. CDR3 nucleotides: TGCGCCACCTGCGTGGCTGGACTCTCCTACGAGCAGTACTTC. J is TRBJ2-7 and V is TRBV10-2, with a possible D match to TRBD2 (5 bases). CDR1 WSHSY and CDR2 SAAADI come from the germline V gene. V lost 10 bases and J lost 0, with 16 bases in between. This CDR3 has 14 amino acids.

Ten or more counts support this clonotype. The rearrangement links TRBV7-2 to TRBJ2-1; 9 positions agree with TRBD1. Trimming cost V 5 bases and J 1 base; bases outside gene matches: 3. Germline CDR1 is SGHTA and CDR2 is FQGNSA. This CDR3 has 15 residues. The CDR3 sequence: CASSPDRGSYNEQFF. CDR3 DNA: TGTGCCAGCAGCCCGGACAGGGGTTCCTACAATGAGCAGTTCTTC.

This clonotype was detected only a few times. The V gene is TRBV6-1, the J gene TRBJ2-7, with unresolved D. This CDR3 is built from 14 residues. V lost 4 bases to trimming and J lost 0 bases, with 10 bases between them. CDR1 MNHNS and CDR2 SASEGT come from the germline V gene. CDR3 nucleotides: TGTGCCAGCAGTGTGAGGCCGAGCTCCTACGAGCAGTACGTC. Its protein is CASSVRPSSYEQYV.

The genes are TRBV11-2 and TRBJ2-2, with D perhaps given as TRBD1 or TRBD2 (6 bases each). Germline assignment: CDR1 SGHAT and CDR2 FQNNGV. There are 16 residues in the CDR3. The V end lost 3 bases, the J end lost 3 bases, and 14 bases lay between the germline ends. This CDR3 is CASSFRGGTDTGELFF. In nucleotides, the CDR3 is TGTGCCAGCAGCTTCAGAGGGGGGACCGACACCGGGGAGCTGTTTTTT.

The rearrangement uses TRBV7-9 and TRBJ2-3; the D call may be TRBD1 or TRBD2 (5 bases each). The CDR3 consists of 13 residues. CDR1 SEHNR and CDR2 FQNEAQ come from the germline V gene (reference sequence). With 0 bases removed from V and 11 bases from J, the gap between germline ends came to 12 bases. The CDR3: CASSLAGPIGQYF. The CDR3 DNA follows: TGTGCCAGCAGCTTAGCGGGACCTATCGGGCAGTATTTT.

The V and J genes are TRBV5-8 and TRBJ1-2; TRBD1 aligns across 7 bases. The CDR3 is made up of 14 amino acids. V trimming: 4 bases; J trimming: 6 bases; junction bases outside the gene matches: 9. From germline, CDR1 is SGHTS and CDR2 YDEGEE. CDR3 loop: CASSRRTGVHGYTF. CDR3 DNA: TGTGCCAGCAGCCGAAGGACAGGCGTTCATGGCTACACCTTC.